Described below is a single T cell receptor (beta chain) sequence and its context. In the source study's methods: For nucleated cells, counts were estimated from reference gene primer amplification. TCRdb's table, derived via immunoSEQ multiplex PCR, lists solely in-frame clones and lacks some. For V, J and clone size, that table is used; D and trimming come from the DNA. This table has approximately 240,000 clones, about 80% appearing once. The data were obtained in a study of blood T cell repertoires in COVID-19. Study-wide background: There were acute and convalescent COVID-19 samples, and they came from the United States, Italy and Spain. Nucleic acid was either cDNA or gDNA, and it came from T cells, B-cell-depleted T cells, or PBMCs.

The ends lost 0 bases at V and 4 bases at J; junction bases unmatched: 6. This CDR3 region has 17 residues. Germline CDR1 is SGHVS and CDR2 is FNYEAQ. The sequencing sample was made of peripheral blood. The chain employs TRBV7-6 and TRBJ2-1; 10 nucleotides agree with TRBD2. This TCR came from a woman in her sixties with acute or convalescent COVID-19. The CDR3 bases are TGTGCCAGCAGCTTAGCGGTAGCGGGGGGCCGATACAATGAGCAGTTCTTC. The encoded protein is CASSLAVAGGRYNEQFF. Full variable domain (rest looked up from reference TRBV7-6 and TRBJ2-1): GAGVSQSPRYKVTKRGQDVALRCDPISGHVSLYWYRQALGQGPEFLTYFNYEAQQDKSGLPNDRFSAERPEGSISTLTIQRTEQRDSAMYRCASSLAVAGGRYNEQFFGPGTRLTVL.